Here is one T cell receptor beta chain with its context. The length of the CDR3 is 15 residues. CDR1 is MNHEY and CDR2 is SVGAGI in the germline V gene. The germline V and J ends were trimmed by 6 bases and 3 bases, with 17 bases remaining between them. The sample comes from a study of blood T cell repertoires in COVID-19. This table comes from immunoSEQ multiplex PCR, and its TCRdb copy is limited to in-frame clones, with some not included. The table has under 100,000 clones, around 85% seen once. Input material: peripheral blood. The V gene is TRBV6-5, the J gene TRBJ1-1; TRBD1 is a possible D gene (6 bases). This clonotype was sampled from a man older than 75 with active or convalescent COVID-19. The CDR3 bases are TGTGCCAGCAGACGCGACAGGTTCGGGGACACTGAAGCTTTCTTT. Translation: CASRRDRFGDTEAFF.